This T cell receptor beta chain was observed in a study of blood T cell repertoires in COVID-19. About the study: Sites across the United States, Italy and Spain contributed samples from acute and convalescent COVID-19. Sample material is recorded as cDNA or gDNA derived from T cells, B-cell-depleted T cells, or PBMCs.

The ends lost 4 bases at V and 0 bases at J; junction bases unmatched: 3. Germline V gene data show CDR1 as ENHRY and CDR2 as SYGVKD. The CDR3 loop spans 16 amino acids. In the original processing: Estimation of nucleated cell counts relied on the amplification of reference gene primers. Libraries were prepared by immunoSEQ multiplex PCR; TCRdb keeps only in-frame clonotypes and omits some of them. That table furnishes V, J and clone size, whereas the DNA furnished D and trimming. Of under 200,000 clones listed, approximately 80% were seen once; the top ten hold 8% to 9.5%. The receptor was derived from a man aged 55 to 70 with acute or convalescent COVID-19. What was sequenced was peripheral blood. The chain joins TRBV10-3 to TRBJ2-6; TRBD1 matches 7 bases. The CDR3 sequence: CAISGQGSSGANVLTF. In DNA form, the CDR3 reads TGTGCCATCAGTGGACAGGGAAGCTCTGGGGCCAACGTCCTGACTTTC.